The clone carrying this TCR beta chain was seen at least ten times. CDR1 is SQVTM, CDR2 ANQGSEA, per germline. The V and J ends lost 4 bases and 3 bases respectively, with 10 bases between them. The CDR3 extends over 12 amino acids. This entry comes from a study of CD8 T cells in ankylosing spondylitis. TCRdb recomputed calls from the 5' RACE reads with MiXCR, one row per CDR3 protein. The sample lists 150,000 to 200,000 distinct CDR3 sequences; 10% to 15% were seen once. The sequence derives from a female donor with ankylosing spondylitis or in good health (not recorded which). The V and J genes are TRBV29-1 and TRBJ2-7, with a possible D match to TRBD1 (5 bases). Sequencing input: blood, either unsorted or a sorted T cell fraction (not recorded which). In nucleotides, the CDR3 is TGCAGCGTTGCGAACACAGGCTACGAGCAGTACTTC. Translated, it gives CSVANTGYEQYF.